The 5 T cell receptor beta chains reported below all come from one sample, sequenced in a study of T cells after yellow fever vaccination. TCRdb recomputed calls from the 5' RACE reads with MiXCR, one row per CDR3 protein. The sample lists around 530,000 distinct CDR3 sequences; about a sixth were seen once. The starting material was PBMCs, obtained around 5 days after the first yellow fever vaccination. The receptors shown here come from a man aged 18 to 30 who received the YFV17D yellow fever vaccine.

This clonotype has only a few counts. The chain couples TRBV12-3 or TRBV12-4 to TRBJ1-4; unclear D gene. This CDR3 has 16 amino acids. V was pared by 5 bases and J by 7 bases, with 20 bases between. The CDR3 DNA sequence: TGTGCCAGCAGTCCCCCCTCAGGCTTTCCAGGTGAAAAACTGTTTTTT. It yields the protein CASSPPSGFPGEKLFF.

This clonotype was detected a few times. The CDR3 loop reads CASSPRTGGEQYF. The CDR3 DNA reads as TGTGCCAGCAGCCCGCGTACAGGAGGCGAGCAGTACTTC. J is TRBJ2-7 and V is TRBV9; D may be TRBD1 or TRBD2 (5 bases each). This CDR3 has 13 amino acids. CDR1 and CDR2 (germline): SGDLS, YYNGEE. Trimming removed 4 bases at V and 6 bases at J, with 14 bases between.

The chain carries TRBV4-2 and TRBJ1-6; D not certain. The CDR3 is 16 amino acids. Germline-derived CDR1 and CDR2 are LGHNA and YNFKEQ. V was cut by 4 bases and J by 8 bases, with 18 bases left in between. The CDR3 DNA reads TGTGCCAGCAGCCTCGAACAATCGAGGGAGCATTCACCCCTCCACTTT. Amino acid sequence: CASSLEQSREHSPLHF.

The chain uses TRBV11-2 and TRBJ2-1; 7 bases match TRBD1. Germline loops: CDR1 SGHAT, CDR2 FQNNGV. The CDR3 contains 16 residues. V shed 5 bases, J shed 10 bases, and the junction held 17 bases outside the gene matches. The CDR3, as DNA: TGTGCCAGCAGCAAGCCGGACAGGTGGGGGCTGGGAGAGCAGTTCTTC. This encodes CASSKPDRWGLGEQFF. The full variable domain, in which reference TRBV11-2 and TRBJ2-1 provide the parts outside the CDR3, is EAGVAQSPRYKIIEKRQSVAFWCNPISGHATLYWYQQILGQGPKLLIQFQNNGVVDDSQLPKDRFSAERLKGVDSTLKIQPAKLEDSAVYLCASSKPDRWGLGEQFFGPGTRLTVL.

This clonotype showed up just a few times. The V gene is TRBV12-3 or TRBV12-4, the J gene TRBJ2-3; no definite D call. This CDR3 spans 13 amino acids. V lost 3 bases and J lost 8, with 12 bases in between. The CDR3 here is CASSFPPPGTQYF. The DNA for the CDR3 is TGTGCCAGCAGTTTCCCACCCCCTGGTACGCAGTATTTT.